This paragraph covers one TCR beta chain sequence. Its antigen remains unknown. Use of 60 Vbeta and 13 Jbeta primers characterized the PCR. Libraries were prepared by immunoSEQ multiplex PCR; TCRdb keeps only in-frame clonotypes and omits some of them. The sample lists under 200,000 clones; around 80% were seen once. These data come from a study of cytomegalovirus exposure and HLA in healthy donors. Study-wide results and limits: Several V segments, TRBV6-2 and TRBV6-3 among them, could not be told apart and were dropped. In vitro checks showed that a few CMV-associated chains really do target CMV antigens. Sequencing depth roughly uniform across donors was assumed in presence/absence analyses.

The V end lost 1 base, the J end lost 6 bases, and 17 bases lay between the germline ends. This CDR3 is 15 amino acids long. The V gene's germline CDR1 is SGHKS and CDR2 YYEKEE (reference sequence). This chain joins TRBV5-5 and TRBJ2-7; D possibly corresponds to TRBD2 (5 bases). This TCR was recovered from a male donor in good health and CMV-seropositive. What was sequenced was PBMCs. This chain's CDR3 is CASSLFDLLVREQYF. The DNA of the CDR3 is TGTGCCAGCAGCTTGTTTGACTTACTAGTTCGCGAGCAGTACTTC.